Following are 26 T cell receptor beta chains from one sample sequenced in a study of OX40 agonist ivuxolimab in advanced cancers. Measured with immunoSEQ multiplex PCR; TCRdb has only the in-frame clones, and not every one. Of tens of thousands of clones detected, about nine tenths appear once; the ten largest clones hold 10% to 15%. The sample here was CD4+ or CD8+ T cells sorted from blood, taken in a trial of the OX40 agonist ivuxolimab. The receptor set was obtained from an adult with an advanced solid tumor such as melanoma, head and neck, liver or kidney cancer.

The V gene is TRBV9, the J gene TRBJ2-1; 8 bases are shared with TRBD2. This CDR3 has 11 residues. Germline CDR1 and CDR2: SGDLS and YYNGEE. J was trimmed by 8 bases and V by 6 bases; bases with no gene match: 1. DNA of the CDR3: TGTGCCAGCACGCGGGGGGATGAGCAGTTCTTC. Its protein product is CASTRGDEQFF.

The rearrangement joins TRBV7-3 to TRBJ1-1, with unresolved D. Looked up from germline, CDR1 is SGHTA and CDR2 is FQGTGA. The CDR3 length is 11 residues. Trimming removed 0 bases at V and 5 bases at J, with 1 base between. The CDR3 loop is CASSLTTEAFF. The DNA for the CDR3 is TGTGCCAGCAGCTTAACGACTGAAGCTTTCTTT. Supplemented by reference TRBV7-3 and TRBJ1-1, the full variable domain reads GAGVSQTPSNKVTEKGKYVELRCDPISGHTALYWYRQSLGQGPEFLIYFQGTGAADDSGLPNDRFFAVRPEGSVSTLKIQRTERGDSAVYLCASSLTTEAFFGQGTRLTVV.

This clone has just a few counts. This rearrangement joins TRBV27 to TRBJ1-5; TRBD1 aligns across 8 bases. J gave up 5 bases and V 5 bases, and 11 bases lay outside the gene matches. The germline V gene encodes CDR1 MNHEY and CDR2 SMNVEV (reference sequence). This CDR3 has 16 amino acids. CDR3 nucleotides: TGTGCCAGCAGTCCCAGGGGGCAGCGGGGCTATCAGCCCCAGCATTTT. This encodes CASSPRGQRGYQPQHF.

Sample share makes this clone medium-sized. The V gene is TRBV5-6, the J gene TRBJ1-5; D gene unclear. CDR3 length equals 13 residues. V was cut by 1 base and J by 0 bases, with 2 bases left in between. Looked up from germline, CDR1 is SGHDT and CDR2 is YYEEEE. The CDR3 coding sequence is TGTGCCAGCAGCTTGTATAGCAATCAGCCCCAGCATTTT. Translating it yields CASSLYSNQPQHF.

The chain has TRBV6-5 and TRBJ1-2; 8 nucleotides line up with TRBD1. Germline assignment: CDR1 MNHEY and CDR2 SVGAGI. The CDR3 sequence is 13 residues long. The CDR3 sequence is CAKHGTGFYGYTF. DNA for the CDR3: TGTGCGAAACACGGGACAGGTTTCTATGGCTACACCTTC.

This clone has just one count. The chain is built from TRBV6-6 and TRBJ1-5; 12 positions agree with TRBD1. Trimming took 2 bases from V and 5 from J; bases not matched to a gene: 4. CDR1 is MNHNY and CDR2 is SVGAGI in the germline V gene (reference sequence). This CDR3 has 16 amino acids. CDR3 nucleotides: TGTGCCAGCAGTTACCCCGGGACAGGGGGCTATCAGCCCCAGCATTTT. This codes for CASSYPGTGGYQPQHF.

This chain joins TRBV5-1 and TRBJ2-1; D is possibly TRBD2 (5 bases). CDR1 and CDR2 from the germline V gene are SGHRS and YFSETQ. V lost 0 bases and J lost 2, with 6 bases in between. The CDR3 contains 14 residues. The CDR3 protein is CASSLGETYNEQFF. CDR3 bases: TGCGCCAGCAGCTTGGGGGAGACCTACAATGAGCAGTTCTTC.

This rearrangement joins TRBV27 to TRBJ1-5, with TRBD1 matching 7 bases. Unmatched junction bases numbered 8, after V lost 3 bases and J lost 9 bases. Per germline, CDR1 MNHEY and CDR2 SMNVEV (reference sequence). This CDR3 comprises 14 residues. CDR3 protein: CASSLVQGLVPQHF. Here the CDR3 DNA reads TGTGCCAGCAGTTTGGTACAGGGGCTCGTGCCCCAGCATTTT.

This clone qualifies as medium-sized (0.01 to 0.1%). This rearrangement joins TRBV28 to TRBJ1-4; D might be TRBD1 (5 bases). The germline V gene has CDR1 MDHEN and CDR2 SYDVKM. V lost 10 bases and J 13 bases, leaving 16 bases between the germline ends. The CDR3 runs 11 residues. CDR3 protein: CATQAGPTLFF. The CDR3 region has the DNA TGTGCCACCCAAGCGGGACCCACACTGTTTTTT.

The gene calls are TRBV27 and TRBJ1-5; 9 nucleotides match TRBD1. Looked up from germline, CDR1 is MNHEY and CDR2 is SMNVEV (reference sequence). The CDR3 length is 16 residues. V shed 6 bases and J 4 bases; nucleotides not matched to a gene: 10. The CDR3 reads CASSKNIDRGNQPQHF. For the CDR3, the DNA is TGTGCCAGCAGCAAGAACATAGACAGGGGGAATCAGCCCCAGCATTTT.

The chain joins TRBV2 to TRBJ1-2; 7 bases are shared with TRBD1. Germline assignment: CDR1 SNHLY and CDR2 FYNNEI. The CDR3 covers 13 residues. Unmatched junction bases numbered 7, after V lost 7 bases and J lost 5 bases. The DNA for the CDR3 is TGTGCCAGCACTGCGGGACAGCCTTATGGCTACACCTTC. Its translation: CASTAGQPYGYTF.

This chain links TRBV6-5 with TRBJ1-3; D remains ambiguous. There are 13 residues in the CDR3. Germline V gene sequence: CDR1 MNHEY, CDR2 SVGAGI. V shed 2 bases and J shed 8 bases, with 10 bases lying between them. CDR3: CASSYVGADTIYF. CDR3 in DNA: TGTGCCAGCAGTTACGTAGGCGCGGACACCATATATTTT.

This sequence joins TRBV6-5 and TRBJ2-5, with 9 bases identical to TRBD1. The CDR3 is made up of 14 amino acids. In germline, CDR1 is MNHEY, CDR2 SVGAGI. J was trimmed by 3 bases and V by 5 bases; bases with no gene match: 4. The CDR3, as DNA: TGTGCCAGCAGTGGACAGGGGAGAGAAGAGACCCAGTACTTC. It specifies CASSGQGREETQYF.

The rearrangement uses TRBV5-8 and TRBJ2-3; no definite D call. Germline V gene data show CDR1 as SGHTS and CDR2 as YDEGEE. V shed 1 base and J shed 2 bases, with 11 bases lying between them. This CDR3 has 15 residues. Written as DNA, the CDR3 is TGTGCCAGCAGCTTGTTGAGTGAGTACACAGATACGCAGTATTTT. Protein: CASSLLSEYTDTQYF.

The V and J genes are TRBV4-1 and TRBJ1-5, with D uncertain. The germline V gene encodes CDR1 MGHRA and CDR2 YSYEKL. With 4 bases removed from V and 5 bases from J, the gap between germline ends came to 15 bases. The CDR3 runs 15 residues. CDR3 coding DNA: TGCGCCAGCAGCCCCCTCTCGGATCCCTATCAGCCCCAGCATTTT. Translated, it gives CASSPLSDPYQPQHF.

The V call is TRBV5-6, the J call TRBJ1-1, with 8 bases that match TRBD1. CDR3 length: 12 residues. V lost 5 bases, J lost 10 bases, and 7 bases stayed unmatched. Germline V CDR1 and CDR2: SGHDT, YYEEEE. CDR3 sequence reads: CASRGQANIAFF. CDR3 sequence (DNA): TGTGCCAGCAGGGGACAGGCGAATATAGCTTTCTTT.

This sequence joins TRBV6-5 and TRBJ2-7, with D uncertain. Germline CDR1 is MNHEY and CDR2 is SVGAGI. The CDR3 sequence is 11 residues long. V lost 4 bases and J lost 5, with 6 bases in between. CDR3 in amino acids: CASSWKDEQYF. CDR3 coding DNA: TGTGCCAGCAGTTGGAAGGACGAGCAGTACTTC.

This chain joins TRBV2 and TRBJ1-4; D call uncertain. CDR3 size: 14 residues. The germline V and J ends were trimmed by 7 bases and 5 bases, with 14 bases remaining between them. Germline V gene lookup returns CDR1 SNHLY and CDR2 FYNNEI. The CDR3 coding sequence is TGTGCCAGCACGCCTACTAGGTTCAATGAAAAACTGTTTTTT. Its translation: CASTPTRFNEKLFF. Full variable domain (remainder filled in from reference TRBV2 and TRBJ1-4): EPEVTQTPSHQVTQMGQEVILRCVPISNHLYFYWYRQILGQKVEFLVSFYNNEISEKSEIFDDQFSVERPDGSNFTLKIRSTKLEDSAMYFCASTPTRFNEKLFFGSGTQLSVL.

This sequence joins TRBV28 and TRBJ2-7, with 7 nucleotides matching TRBD1. The V gene's germline CDR1 is MDHEN and CDR2 SYDVKM. This CDR3 spans 16 amino acids. Unmatched junction bases numbered 11, after V lost 6 bases and J lost 0 bases. CDR3 coding DNA: TGTGCCAGCAGCCCACGAGGACAGGTCTTCTCCTACGAGCAGTACTTC. Translating gives CASSPRGQVFSYEQYF.

This clone was detected once. V usage is TRBV4-3 and J usage is TRBJ2-5, with 7 bases matching TRBD1. The germline V gene encodes CDR1 LGHNA and CDR2 YSLEER. The CDR3 consists of 15 residues. The trim removed 1 base at V and 5 bases at J, leaving 7 bases unmatched. CDR3 amino acids: CASSQVYRGGETQYF. CDR3 nucleotide sequence: TGCGCCAGCAGCCAAGTTTACAGGGGCGGGGAGACCCAGTACTTC.

V gene TRBV5-6 combines with J gene TRBJ2-2; D is possibly TRBD2 (7 bases). Germline V gene sequence: CDR1 SGHDT, CDR2 YYEEEE. The CDR3 totals 19 residues. V gave up 2 bases and J gave up 4 bases, with 24 bases separating them. The CDR3 sequence is CASSFLNFAGAGSTGELFF. The CDR3 DNA is TGTGCCAGCAGCTTCCTGAATTTTGCGGGGGCAGGGAGCACCGGGGAGCTGTTTTTT.

CDR3 nucleotide sequence: TGTGCCAGCAGCATGGGAGCCGGGGAGCTGTTTTTT. It specifies CASSMGAGELFF. The chain is built from TRBV9 and TRBJ2-2; TRBD2 is a possible D gene (5 bases). Germline CDR1 reads SGDLS; CDR2 reads YYNGEE. This CDR3 contains 12 residues. V dropped 4 bases and J dropped 6 bases, with 7 bases sitting between them.

The J gene is TRBJ1-2, the V gene TRBV7-2; 10 bases are shared with TRBD1. From germline, CDR1 is SGHTA and CDR2 FQGNSA. The trim removed 5 bases at V and 3 bases at J, leaving 3 bases unmatched. The CDR3 sequence is 14 residues long. CDR3 region: CASSPTGGDYGYTF. Here the CDR3 DNA reads TGTGCCAGCAGCCCGACAGGGGGCGACTATGGCTACACCTTC.

In its sample, this clone was seen once. The chain links TRBV18 to TRBJ1-1, with D possibly TRBD1 on 6 matching bases. This CDR3 spans 13 amino acids. The V gene's germline CDR1 is KGHSH and CDR2 LQKENI. V dropped 6 bases and J dropped 7 bases, with 15 bases sitting between them. The CDR3 DNA is TGTGCCAGCTCGCAGACAGGTGAAAGTGAAGCTTTCTTT. Translation gives CASSQTGESEAFF. Filled out from reference TRBV18 and TRBJ1-1, the complete variable domain reads NAGVMQNPRHLVRRRGQEARLRCSPMKGHSHVYWYRQLPEEGLKFMVYLQKENIIDESGMPKERFSAEFPKEGPSILRIQQVVRGDSAAYFCASSQTGESEAFFGQGTRLTVV.

The chain combines TRBV5-6 with TRBJ2-3, with D perhaps TRBD2 (5 bases). There are 18 residues in the CDR3. Germline assignment: CDR1 SGHDT and CDR2 YYEEEE. Trimming removed 0 bases at V and 2 bases at J, with 19 bases between. The CDR3 region has the DNA TGTGCCAGCAGCTTGGGAACTAGTGGGGAACCGTACACAGATACGCAGTATTTT. It codes for CASSLGTSGEPYTDTQYF.

The rearrangement joins TRBV27 to TRBJ1-5; 8 bases are shared with TRBD1. This CDR3 comprises 15 residues. Germline V CDR1 and CDR2: MNHEY, SMNVEV (reference sequence). V was pared by 8 bases and J by 4 bases, with 10 bases of the junction left unmatched. The CDR3 spells CASQDRAPLNQPQHF. CDR3 bases: TGTGCCAGCCAGGACAGGGCCCCATTAAATCAGCCCCAGCATTTT.